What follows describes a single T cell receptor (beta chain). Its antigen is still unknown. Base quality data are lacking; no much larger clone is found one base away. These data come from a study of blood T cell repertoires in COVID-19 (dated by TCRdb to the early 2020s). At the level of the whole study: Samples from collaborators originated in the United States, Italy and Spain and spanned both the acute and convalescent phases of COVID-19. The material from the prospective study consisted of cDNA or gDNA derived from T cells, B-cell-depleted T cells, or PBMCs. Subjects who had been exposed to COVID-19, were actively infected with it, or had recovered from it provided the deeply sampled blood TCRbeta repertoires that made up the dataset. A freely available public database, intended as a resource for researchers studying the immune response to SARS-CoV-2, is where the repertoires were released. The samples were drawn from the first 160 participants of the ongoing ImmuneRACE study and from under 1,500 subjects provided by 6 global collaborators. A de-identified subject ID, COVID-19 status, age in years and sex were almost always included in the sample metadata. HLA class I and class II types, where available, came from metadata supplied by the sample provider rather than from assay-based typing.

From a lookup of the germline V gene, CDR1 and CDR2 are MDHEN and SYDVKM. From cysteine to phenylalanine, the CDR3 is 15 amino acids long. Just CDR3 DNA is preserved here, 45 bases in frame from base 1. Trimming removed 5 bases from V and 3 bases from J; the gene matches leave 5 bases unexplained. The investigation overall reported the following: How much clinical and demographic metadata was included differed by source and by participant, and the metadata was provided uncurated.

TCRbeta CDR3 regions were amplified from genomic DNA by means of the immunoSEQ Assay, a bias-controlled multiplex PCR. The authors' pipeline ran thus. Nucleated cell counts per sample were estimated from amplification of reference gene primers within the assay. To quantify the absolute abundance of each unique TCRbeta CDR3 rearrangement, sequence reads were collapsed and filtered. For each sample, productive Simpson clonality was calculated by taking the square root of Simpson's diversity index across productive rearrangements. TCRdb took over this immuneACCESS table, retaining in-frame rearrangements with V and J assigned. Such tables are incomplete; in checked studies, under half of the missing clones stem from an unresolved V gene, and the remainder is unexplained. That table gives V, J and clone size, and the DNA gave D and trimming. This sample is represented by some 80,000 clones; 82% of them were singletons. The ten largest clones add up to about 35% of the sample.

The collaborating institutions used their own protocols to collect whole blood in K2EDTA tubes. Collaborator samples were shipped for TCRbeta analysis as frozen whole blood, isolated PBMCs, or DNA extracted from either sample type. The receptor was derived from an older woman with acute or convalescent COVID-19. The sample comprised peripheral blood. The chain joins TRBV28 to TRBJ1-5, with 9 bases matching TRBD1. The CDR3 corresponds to CASSTGGDSNQPQHF. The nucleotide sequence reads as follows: TGTGCCAGCAGTACAGGGGGCGATTCCAATCAGCCCCAGCATTTT.